This T cell receptor (beta chain) was identified during a study of cytomegalovirus exposure and HLA in healthy donors. The PCR made use of 60 Vbeta and 13 Jbeta primers. The protocol was immunoSEQ multiplex PCR, while the TCRdb copy is restricted to in-frame clones and leaves out a portion. The sample includes 100,000 to 150,000 clones, about three quarters of them seen just once. The CDR3 is made up of 15 amino acids. V shed 9 bases and J 3 bases; nucleotides not matched to a gene: 8. From germline, CDR1 is MNHEY and CDR2 SVGAGI. Overall study results and limits: Fewer than 20,000 TCR beta sequences were associated with HLA alleles at 0.05 false discovery rate in a later analysis. Being productive about 90% or about 30% of the time was typical of most TCR beta V segments in an earlier analysis. Highly shared variants forming one cluster were likely a sequencing artifact. A missense DCLRE1C variant was associated with V- and J-gene trimming of TCR beta chains in a later analysis, and an independent cohort replicated the association.

Points on this clone: Antigen specificity is unknown.

The receptor was derived from a woman aged 60 to 75 in good health and CMV-seropositive. The sample was PBMCs. The chain uses TRBV6-5 and TRBJ2-2; 9 bases agree with TRBD2. The CDR3 region has the DNA TGTGCCAGTCGGGCGGGGGGGCCCGACACCGGGGAGCTGTTTTTT. Translated: CASRAGGPDTGELFF.